This T cell receptor beta chain appears in the sequencing data of a study of T cells after yellow fever vaccination (dated by TCRdb to the late 2010s). Turning to the overall study: The SMART-Seq v4 Ultra Low Input RNA kit was used to prepare libraries from fractions with low cell numbers. Bulk PBMC replicates and cell subsets were isolated from blood drawn at multiple timepoints before and after both primary and secondary immunization. To follow T-cell clones before and after both primary and booster YFV17D yellow fever vaccination, bulk TCR alpha and beta repertoires underwent longitudinal sequencing. Two healthy male donors, one aged 18 to 29 and one aged 30 to 40 years, were included in the cohort. Study-wide conclusions, independent of this receptor: After the booster, most of the clones that had expanded following primary vaccination were detected again (roughly 96% of CD4 and roughly 88% of CD8), which suggests that memory was broadly maintained. Compared with the primary T-cell response, the secondary T-cell response was weaker but faster, peaking on day 5 rather than day 15. A small fraction of clonotypes appeared in both the CD4 and CD8 compartments, likely as a result of convergent recombination. Because abundant contaminating clonotypes from the bulk population could be contained in FACS-sorted repertoires, computational filtering was required. Only a couple of donors were included in the study, so the extent to which the findings can be generalized is limited.

Reading the label with the study, this specimen's treatment or condition is: live attenuated yellow fever vaccine strain. A standard Ficoll-Paque protocol was used to isolate PBMCs from peripheral blood. Dynabeads CD4 and CD8 positive selection kits were used to isolate the CD4 and CD8 T-cell fractions. RNA was extracted with TriZol from bulk PBMCs, CD4 and CD8 fractions, and dextramer-positive and dextramer-negative fractions. Sequencing used an Illumina NovaSeq 6000. TCR cDNA was made using 5'RACE template switching, a step that added a universal primer site and unique molecular identifiers. cDNA synthesis was primed from both the TCR alpha and TCR beta constant segments. Library amplification used two PCR steps, and the second PCR step added sample barcodes and sequencing adapters. Sequencing of libraries was done on Illumina HiSeq 2500 (2x100 bp) or NovaSeq (2x150 bp). The study's processing was this. Reads were demultiplexed and collapsed into UMI consensus sequences with MIGEC, and V(D)J alignment was performed with MiXCR. Using edgeR on replicate PBMC samples, clonotypes were called vaccine-responding if FDR was below 0.01 and the log2 fold change was above 5 up to day 15. Each bulk clonotype received a CD4 or CD8 identity based on whether the sequenced CD4 or CD8 repertoire contained that clonotype at higher abundance. TCRdb reprocessed the public reads (quality trimming at Q25 with fastp, clone calling with MiXCR) and kept in-frame beta chains. CDR3 protein sequences are deduplicated, and each keeps its most common genes and DNA. Here the V and J calls rest on TCRdb's processing, not on the authors' analysis. Across this sample there are 150,000 to 200,000 distinct CDR3 sequences, with approximately 10% seen only once. The ten largest account for about 38% of the sample.

The germline V gene gives CDR1 as MGHDK and CDR2 as SYGVNS. The CDR3 covers 14 residues, taking in both the cysteine and the phenylalanine. Only the CDR3 portion is preserved as DNA: 42 bases, with reading frame beginning at the first base. The V end gives up 6 bases and the J end 1 base, leaving 5 bases in the junction not matched to a gene. On this clonotype: The target of this receptor is not known. No base quality values were provided; no much bigger clone lies one nucleotide off.

This receptor chain uses TRBV25-1 and TRBJ2-5; a stretch of 7 junction bases matches TRBD1. The source is a man aged 18 to 30 who received the YFV17D yellow fever vaccine. Material: CD8+ T cells sorted from PBMCs, obtained 15 days after the yellow fever booster vaccination. At the DNA level, the sequence is TGTGCCAGCAGCCATAGACAGGGCCAAGAGACCCAGTACTTC. The encoded protein is CASSHRQGQETQYF.